The 29 T cell receptor beta chains listed next were all sequenced from one sample in a study of T cells after yellow fever vaccination. MiXCR, run by TCRdb on the 5' RACE reads, gives a single entry per CDR3 protein. The table has around 300,000 distinct CDR3 sequences, roughly 4% seen once. The sequencing here drew on PBMCs, taken 5 days after the yellow fever booster vaccination. The receptors originated from a man younger than 35 who received the YFV17D yellow fever vaccine.

The rearrangement joins TRBV7-2 to TRBJ2-1, with TRBD1 identical over 7 bases. Germline V gene data show CDR1 as SGHTA and CDR2 as FQGNSA. CDR3 length: 14 residues. V shed 0 bases and J 16 bases; nucleotides not matched to a gene: 12. The CDR3 region is CASSLALGQVGIFF. The CDR3 DNA follows: TGTGCCAGCAGCTTAGCCCTTGGACAGGTTGGGATATTCTTC.

This clonotype occurred many times. The V call is TRBV7-3, the J call TRBJ2-7; weak D call: TRBD1 (6 bases). Per the germline V gene, CDR1 is SGHTA and CDR2 is FQGTGA. Trimming took 3 bases from V and 3 from J, leaving 12 bases between them. The CDR3 is made up of 14 amino acids. The CDR3 sequence is CASSFDRWLYEQYF. CDR3 nucleotide sequence: TGTGCCAGCAGCTTTGACAGGTGGCTCTACGAGCAGTACTTC.

This clonotype was seen a handful of times. The chain recombines TRBV5-6 with TRBJ2-1; TRBD2 agrees at 8 bases. Germline loops: CDR1 SGHDT, CDR2 YYEEEE. With V trimmed by 0 bases and J by 0 bases, 5 bases remained unmatched. The CDR3 contains 17 residues. The DNA of the CDR3 is TGTGCCAGCAGCTTGGGTACGGGGGGGAGCTCCTACAATGAGCAGTTCTTC. It codes for CASSLGTGGSSYNEQFF.

This clonotype was counted ten times or more. This chain connects TRBV7-3 to TRBJ2-7; 9 bases fit TRBD1. This CDR3 region has 15 residues. From germline, CDR1 is SGHTA and CDR2 FQGTGA. The junction had 8 bases not matched to a gene; V was cut back by 5 bases and J by 3 bases. CDR3 region: CASSPRTGEFYEQYV. In DNA, the CDR3 is TGTGCCAGCAGCCCACGGACAGGGGAATTCTACGAGCAGTACGTC.

This clonotype was seen at least ten times. The genes are TRBV29-1 and TRBJ2-2, with 9 bases matching TRBD1. Trimming took 6 bases from V and 1 from J; bases not matched to a gene: 3. Germline V gives CDR1 SQVTM, CDR2 ANQGSEA. The CDR3 consists of 14 residues. The CDR3 nucleotides are TGCAGCGTACGGGACAGGGTGAACACCGGGGAGCTGTTTTTT. Its translation: CSVRDRVNTGELFF.

The V and J genes are TRBV5-6 and TRBJ1-2; 7 nucleotides agree with TRBD1. J lost 7 bases, V lost 1 base, and 7 bases had no gene match. The CDR3 is 14 amino acids. The germline V gene encodes CDR1 SGHDT and CDR2 YYEEEE. CDR3 region: CASSLPDRLRGYTF. The CDR3 coding sequence is TGTGCCAGCAGCTTGCCGGACAGGCTACGTGGCTACACCTTC. The full variable domain, completed using reference TRBV5-6 and TRBJ1-2, is DAGVTQSPTHLIKTRGQQVTLRCSPKSGHDTVSWYQQALGQGPQFIFQYYEEEERQRGNFPDRFSGHQFPNYSSELNVNALLLGDSALYLCASSLPDRLRGYTFGSGTRLTVV.

This clonotype was recorded at least ten times. This chain connects TRBV6-2 or TRBV6-3 to TRBJ1-1; D might be TRBD1 (5 bases). The CDR3 totals 14 residues. CDR1 MNHEY and CDR2 SVGEGT come from the germline V gene. Deletions cut 6 bases from V and 1 base from J, with 12 bases between. CDR3 nucleotide sequence: TGTGCCAGCAGCTCAGCAACAGGGAACACTGAAGCTTTCTTT. This translates into CASSSATGNTEAFF.

This clonotype has a handful of counts. V gene TRBV4-3 combines with J gene TRBJ1-5, with D unresolved. Between the trimmed V and J ends, which lost 4 bases and 9 bases, there was a span of 19 bases. CDR1 and CDR2 (germline): LGHNA, YSLEER. The CDR3 has 15 residues. CDR3 sequence: CASSPDTLNSAPQHF. The CDR3 DNA reads TGCGCCAGCAGCCCTGACACCCTAAATTCGGCGCCCCAGCATTTT.

This clonotype was detected ten times or more. The genes are TRBV21-1 and TRBJ1-2; no DNA check was done on the table's D call, TRBD1. TRBV21-1 is reported as a pseudogene. This CDR3 spans 14 amino acids. CDR3 in amino acids: CASSGPGTVYGYTF. The DNA of the CDR3 is TGTGCCAGCAGCGGCCCCGGGACGGTCTATGGCTACACCTTC.

At least ten counts were recorded for this clonotype. As DNA, the CDR3 is TGCGCCAGCAGCCAAGCCGCCTATAGCAATCAGCCCCAGCATTTT. Translating it yields CASSQAAYSNQPQHF. This chain connects TRBV4-1 to TRBJ1-5; D uncertain. The CDR3 runs to 15 residues. The V gene lost 1 base and the J gene lost 0 bases, with 7 bases spanning the gap. Germline V gene lookup returns CDR1 MGHRA and CDR2 YSYEKL.

This clonotype was counted between two and nine times. The chain has TRBV7-3 and TRBJ2-1; D might be TRBD2 (6 bases). The germline V and J ends were trimmed by 5 bases and 8 bases, with 16 bases remaining between them. The CDR3 extends over 14 amino acids. Germline V gene lookup returns CDR1 SGHTA and CDR2 FQGTGA. The CDR3 DNA reads TGTGCCAGCAGCCGGGCTGGGGGGTACGATGAGCAGTTCTTC. This gives the protein CASSRAGGYDEQFF. The full variable domain, completed using reference TRBV7-3 and TRBJ2-1, is GAGVSQTPSNKVTEKGKYVELRCDPISGHTALYWYRQSLGQGPEFLIYFQGTGAADDSGLPNDRFFAVRPEGSVSTLKIQRTERGDSAVYLCASSRAGGYDEQFFGPGTRLTVL.

This clonotype was picked up many times. This sequence joins TRBV12-3 or TRBV12-4 and TRBJ2-1; the match to TRBD2 covers 8 bases. V lost 7 bases and J lost 4; bases outside the gene matches: 3. The CDR3 is made up of 13 amino acids. The CDR3 spells CASTSGGYNEQFF. In DNA, the CDR3 is TGTGCCAGCACATCGGGGGGGTACAATGAGCAGTTCTTC.

The DNA for the CDR3 is TGTGCCACCAGCAGAAAGATCAATTACGCCCCCTCTAGCACAGATACGCAGTATTTT. The encoded protein is CATSRKINYAPSSTDTQYF. J is TRBJ2-3 and V is TRBV15; D gene uncertain. In germline, CDR1 is LNHNV, CDR2 YYDKDF (reference sequence). The CDR3 covers 19 residues. V lost 2 bases, J lost 0 bases, and 21 bases lay in between.

This chain connects TRBV6-1 to TRBJ1-4; 7 bases are a match to TRBD1. This CDR3 has 15 residues. V was pared by 2 bases and J by 8 bases, with 8 bases of the junction left unmatched. The V gene's germline CDR1 is MNHNS and CDR2 SASEGT. The CDR3 DNA reads as TGTGCCAGCAGTGAATTTGACAGGGTAGGAGAAAAACTGTTTTTT. It translates to CASSEFDRVGEKLFF.

The chain links TRBV29-1 to TRBJ2-3; no clear D. Trimming took 4 bases from V and 2 from J, leaving 10 bases between them. In germline, CDR1 is SQVTM, CDR2 ANQGSEA. CDR3 length equals 13 residues. The CDR3 sequence is CSVASRLTDTQYF. In DNA, the CDR3 is TGCAGCGTTGCCTCAAGGCTCACAGATACGCAGTATTTT.

This clonotype was observed many times. The gene calls are TRBV10-2 and TRBJ2-1; D is unclear. V was clipped by 4 bases and J by 9 bases, with 10 bases between them. Germline V lookup: CDR1 WSHSY, CDR2 SAAADI. This CDR3 region has 12 residues. The CDR3 bases are TGCGCCAGCAGTGCTGGTTATGTTGAGCAGTTCTTC. Translated, it gives CASSAGYVEQFF.

The table lists this clonotype with many counts. The chain links TRBV15 to TRBJ1-2, with unresolved D. V lost 0 bases to trimming and J lost 8 bases, with 10 bases between them. CDR3 length: 13 residues. Germline lookup yields CDR1 LNHNV and CDR2 YYDKDF (reference sequence). CDR3 sequence (DNA): TGTGCCACCAGCAGAGATGTAGGGTTCGGCTACACCTTC. As protein: CATSRDVGFGYTF.

This chain joins TRBV5-4 and TRBJ1-2, with D possibly matching TRBD1 (6 bases). The V gene's germline CDR1 is SGHNT and CDR2 YYREEE (reference sequence). Trimming left V 0 bases short and J 2 bases short, with 20 bases between. The CDR3 spans 18 residues. The CDR3: CASSLALSTRGGNYGYTF. CDR3 coding DNA: TGTGCCAGCAGCTTGGCCCTAAGTACCAGGGGTGGGAACTATGGCTACACCTTC.

The rearrangement joins TRBV30 to TRBJ1-5; 8 positions match TRBD1. Germline V CDR1 and CDR2: GTSNPN, SVGIG (reference sequence). V was pared by 5 bases and J by 10 bases, with 7 bases of the junction left unmatched. The length of the CDR3 is 12 residues. The CDR3 nucleotides read TGTGCCTGGGCCGGGACAGGTGGACCCCAGCATTTT. Amino acids: CAWAGTGGPQHF.

The chain is built from TRBV5-4 and TRBJ2-1, with TRBD2 identical over 11 bases. CDR3 length: 17 residues. The germline gives CDR1 SGHNT, CDR2 YYREEE (reference sequence). V shed 0 bases, J shed 3 bases, and the junction held 5 bases outside the gene matches. The CDR3 protein is CASSLGLAGIHYNEQFF. CDR3 sequence (DNA): TGTGCCAGCAGCTTGGGACTAGCGGGGATCCACTACAATGAGCAGTTCTTC. Full variable domain (rest looked up from reference TRBV5-4 and TRBJ2-1): ETGVTQSPTHLIKTRGQQVTLRCSSQSGHNTVSWYQQALGQGPQFIFQYYREEENGRGNFPPRFSGLQFPNYSSELNVNALELDDSALYLCASSLGLAGIHYNEQFFGPGTRLTVL.

The gene calls are TRBV6-5 and TRBJ2-3, with a weak D call TRBD1 (7 bases). The CDR3 extends over 16 amino acids. CDR1 and CDR2 (germline): MNHEY, SVGAGI. V was trimmed by 0 bases and J by 0 bases, leaving 10 bases between them. CDR3 loop: CASSYSAGQSTDTQYF. The CDR3 DNA follows: TGTGCCAGCAGTTACTCCGCGGGACAGAGCACAGATACGCAGTATTTT.

There are a few counts of this clonotype. The genes are TRBV7-2 and TRBJ2-5; D possibly matches TRBD1 or TRBD2 (6 bases each). Germline V gene lookup returns CDR1 SGHTA and CDR2 FQGNSA. This CDR3 is built from 15 residues. The ends were cut back, 0 bases at V and 2 bases at J, with 10 bases in the middle. The CDR3 protein is CASSLAGAGQETQYF. CDR3 coding DNA: TGTGCCAGCAGCTTAGCGGGGGCGGGGCAAGAGACCCAGTACTTC.

The sample holds a few counts of this clonotype. The chain has TRBV5-8 and TRBJ1-6; D gene uncertain. The germline V and J ends were trimmed by 0 bases and 0 bases, with 7 bases remaining between them. Germline V gene sequence: CDR1 SGHTS, CDR2 YDEGEE. CDR3 size: 16 residues. The CDR3 sequence is CASSLAISSYNSPLHF. CDR3 in DNA: TGTGCCAGCAGCTTGGCAATTAGCTCCTATAATTCACCCCTCCACTTT.

This clonotype was detected a few times. V gene TRBV12-3 or TRBV12-4 combines with J gene TRBJ2-3, with D tentatively TRBD2 (7 bases). The CDR3 sequence is 16 residues long. Trimming removed 2 bases from V and 2 bases from J, with 14 bases in between. The chain's CDR3 is CASSLLPGGLTDTQYF. In DNA form, the CDR3 reads TGTGCCAGCAGTTTACTGCCGGGGGGCCTCACAGATACGCAGTATTTT.

The J gene is TRBJ2-1, the V gene TRBV20-1, with D possibly matching TRBD1 (6 bases). The CDR3 sequence is 14 residues long. The V gene's germline CDR1 is DFQATT and CDR2 SNEGSKA (reference sequence). The ends were cut back, 6 bases at V and 6 bases at J, with 18 bases in the middle. CDR3 nucleotides: TGCAGTGCAAGACAGGTAAATAGCCTCAATGAGCAGTTCTTC. Protein product: CSARQVNSLNEQFF.

This clonotype was observed a few times. CDR3 loop: CASSLGPSGLEFF. CDR3 bases: TGTGCCAGCAGTTTAGGTCCGTCTGGATTAGAGTTCTTC. V usage is TRBV28 and J usage is TRBJ2-1; unclear D gene. V gave up 2 bases and J gave up 14 bases, with 16 bases separating them. The CDR3 is 13 amino acids. CDR1 is MDHEN and CDR2 is SYDVKM in the germline V gene.

Many counts were recorded for this clonotype. The chain links TRBV7-2 to TRBJ2-3, with D tentatively TRBD1 (6 bases). Germline CDR1 and CDR2: SGHTA and FQGNSA. Trimming pared 1 base from V and 3 bases from J, leaving 11 bases between. The CDR3 has 15 residues. This CDR3 is CASSLVAGVTDTQYF. CDR3 nucleotide sequence: TGTGCCAGCAGCTTAGTTGCAGGGGTGACAGATACGCAGTATTTT.

Only a few counts were recorded for this clonotype. J is TRBJ2-1 and V is TRBV7-3, with a tentative D call TRBD2 (5 bases). The CDR3 spans 14 residues. Germline assignment: CDR1 SGHTA and CDR2 FQGTGA. The V gene lost 6 bases and the J gene lost 10 bases, with 19 bases spanning the gap. The CDR3 sequence: CASSTDASSGEQFF. In DNA form, the CDR3 reads TGTGCCAGCAGTACAGATGCGAGTTCGGGGGAGCAGTTCTTC.

The chain has TRBV30 and TRBJ1-2; D is unclear. The ends were cut back, 0 bases at V and 8 bases at J, with 10 bases in the middle. The CDR3 covers 12 residues. CDR1 and CDR2 (germline): GTSNPN, SVGIG (reference sequence). CDR3 protein: CAWSVGFWGYTF. CDR3 nucleotide sequence: TGTGCCTGGAGTGTTGGCTTCTGGGGCTACACCTTC.